Listed here are 20 T cell receptor beta chains from one sample, sequenced in a study of a mutant IDH1 vaccine in newly diagnosed glioma. These receptors lack a known antigen. Measured with immunoSEQ multiplex PCR; TCRdb has only the in-frame clones, and not every one. The profile covers around 120,000 clones, with around 80% appearing a single time and 5% to 6% taken by the ten largest. Specified time point: week 11, during vaccination. Each dose of the vaccine consisted of 300 ug of mutant IDH1 20-mer peptide, with topical imiquimod. The material sequenced was PBMCs, taken from a glioma patient whose treatment included an IDH1 peptide vaccine. The receptors were sampled from a man aged 35 to 55 with glioma.

Ten or more counts support this clone. The genes are TRBV6-5 and TRBJ2-3; 14 nucleotides agree with TRBD2. With V trimmed by 3 bases and J by 4 bases, 3 bases remained unmatched. The germline gives CDR1 MNHEY, CDR2 SVGAGI. The CDR3 runs to 16 residues. DNA of the CDR3: TGTGCCAGCAGTTATGTGGGACTAGCGGGGGCAGATACGCAGTATTTT. Translating gives CASSYVGLAGADTQYF.

The chain couples TRBV18 to TRBJ1-4, with 7 bases that match TRBD1. Losses at the gene ends were 3 bases for V and 3 bases for J; bases not matched to a gene: 10. The germline V gene encodes CDR1 KGHSH and CDR2 LQKENI. The CDR3 sequence is 17 residues long. The CDR3 DNA sequence: TGTGCCAGCTCACCCCCCCGTGGACAGGCTTCTAATGAAAAACTGTTTTTT. Its protein product is CASSPPRGQASNEKLFF. The full variable domain, with the rest looked up from reference TRBV18 and TRBJ1-4, is NAGVMQNPRHLVRRRGQEARLRCSPMKGHSHVYWYRQLPEEGLKFMVYLQKENIIDESGMPKERFSAEFPKEGPSILRIQQVVRGDSAAYFCASSPPRGQASNEKLFFGSGTQLSVL.

This chain joins TRBV6-1 and TRBJ2-3; no clear D gene. This CDR3 spans 15 amino acids. In germline, CDR1 is MNHNS, CDR2 SASEGT. Between the trimmed V and J ends, which lost 5 bases and 0 bases, there was a span of 12 bases. As DNA, the CDR3 is TGTGCCAGCAGTTTATTACAGTCTAGCACAGATACGCAGTATTTT. It translates to CASSLLQSSTDTQYF.

The rearrangement links TRBV18 to TRBJ2-7; D might be TRBD1 (6 bases). The germline gives CDR1 KGHSH, CDR2 LQKENI. This CDR3 region has 15 residues. Trimming left V 0 bases short and J 5 bases short, with 14 bases between. The DNA for the CDR3 is TGTGCCAGCTCACCACCGTGGAAGGGGGAAGACGAGCAGTACTTC. It encodes CASSPPWKGEDEQYF.

The V call is TRBV5-5, the J call TRBJ2-7, with a tentative D call TRBD2 (5 bases). This CDR3 has 14 amino acids. V was cut by 4 bases and J by 6 bases, with 17 bases left in between. From germline, CDR1 is SGHKS and CDR2 YYEKEE (reference sequence). The chain's CDR3 is CASSRRTGTSEQYF. CDR3 nucleotides: TGTGCCAGCAGCAGAAGGACGGGAACGTCCGAGCAGTACTTC.

This clone showed up just a few times. The chain uses TRBV7-8 and TRBJ2-1; D unclear. The CDR3 extends over 13 amino acids. Between the trimmed V and J ends, which lost 4 bases and 6 bases, there was a span of 10 bases. Germline CDR1 and CDR2: SGHVS and FQNEAQ. CDR3 DNA: TGTGCCAGCAGCTCAGGCGGCATCAATGAGCAGTTCTTC. Translation gives CASSSGGINEQFF.

The chain couples TRBV6-6 to TRBJ2-5; D might be TRBD1 or TRBD2, each matching 5 bases. V lost 7 bases and J 4 bases, leaving 10 bases between the germline ends. CDR1 is MNHNY, CDR2 SVGAGI, per germline (reference sequence). This CDR3 contains 12 residues. DNA for the CDR3: TGTGCCAGCAAACGGGACGGAGAGACCCAGTACTTC. Amino acids: CASKRDGETQYF.

This chain joins TRBV4-3 and TRBJ2-1, with D perhaps TRBD1 (8 bases). Germline V gives CDR1 LGHNA, CDR2 YSLEER. Between the trimmed V and J ends, which lost 1 base and 4 bases, there was a span of 14 bases. The CDR3 runs 16 residues. As DNA, the CDR3 is TGCGCCAGCAGCCAAGTGGGAGGGACAGGATACAATGAGCAGTTCTTC. This gives the protein CASSQVGGTGYNEQFF.

Details on this clone: The same CDR3 arises from other DNA sequences in this sample as well. The rearrangement uses TRBV4-3 and TRBJ1-1; D not certain. This CDR3 has 14 residues. V lost 3 bases to trimming and J lost 3 bases, with 11 bases between them. The germline V gene encodes CDR1 LGHNA and CDR2 YSLEER. The CDR3: CASSQLRVDTEAFF. The CDR3 DNA sequence: TGCGCCAGCAGCCAGCTTCGAGTGGACACTGAAGCTTTCTTT.

There are a few counts of this clone. The V call is TRBV4-2, the J call TRBJ1-5; a weak D match, TRBD1 (5 bases). The germline V gene has CDR1 LGHNA and CDR2 YNFKEQ. CDR3 length equals 15 residues. V dropped 0 bases and J dropped 2 bases, with 8 bases sitting between them. CDR3 protein: CASSQEGGGNQPQHF. The CDR3, as DNA: TGTGCCAGCAGCCAAGAGGGGGGAGGCAATCAGCCCCAGCATTTT.

This clone appeared a few times. The rearrangement joins TRBV7-8 to TRBJ1-2; D ambiguous. Trimming removed 1 base at V and 5 bases at J, with 8 bases between. This CDR3 has 13 amino acids. CDR1 is SGHVS and CDR2 is FQNEAQ in the germline V gene. This chain's CDR3 is CASSLGRSYGYTF. CDR3 bases: TGTGCCAGCAGCTTAGGACGGTCTTATGGCTACACCTTC.

This sequence joins TRBV25-1 and TRBJ2-5; 7 nucleotides line up with TRBD2. Near its end, the DNA agrees better with TRBJ2-7, so the J call may be wrong. Germline assignment: CDR1 MGHDK and CDR2 SYGVNS. The CDR3 totals 18 residues. The CDR3 region is CASQSTSATIGAPYEQYF. CDR3 DNA sequence: TGTGCCAGTCAATCAACTAGCGCCACAATAGGTGCCCCCTACGAGCAGTACTTC.

The chain joins TRBV15 to TRBJ1-5, with TRBD1 matching 8 bases. Germline CDR1 and CDR2: LNHNV and YYDKDF (reference sequence). The CDR3 has 20 amino acids. The J segment lost 0 bases and the V segment lost 5 bases, leaving 18 bases of the junction unmatched. CDR3 nucleotide sequence: TGTGCCACCAGCTCCCGGTGGCAGGGGGCCCTTTCCTATAGCAATCAGCCCCAGCATTTT. Amino acid sequence: CATSSRWQGALSYSNQPQHF.

The chain is built from TRBV6-5 and TRBJ2-2; D gene unclear. There are 15 residues in the CDR3. Germline V lookup: CDR1 MNHEY, CDR2 SVGAGI. CDR3 region: CATTPYGENTGELFF. The CDR3 DNA follows: TGTGCGACCACTCCCTACGGAGAGAACACCGGGGAGCTGTTTTTT.

The V gene is TRBV10-3, the J gene TRBJ2-3; TRBD2 matches at 10 bases. The V and J ends lost 4 bases and 3 bases, in that order; junction bases with no gene match: 4. Germline V gene data show CDR1 as ENHRY and CDR2 as SYGVKD. The CDR3 length is 15 residues. CDR3 region: CAISGGSGRTDTQYF. CDR3 sequence (DNA): TGTGCCATCAGTGGAGGTAGCGGGAGGACAGATACGCAGTATTTT.

This clone was detected only a few times. The chain joins TRBV9 to TRBJ1-1; possibly TRBD1 for D (5 bases). Germline lookup yields CDR1 SGDLS and CDR2 YYNGEE. This CDR3 has 16 residues. Trimming shortened V by 4 bases and J by 6 bases, and 22 bases separated the two germline ends. The CDR3, as DNA: TGTGCCAGCAGCACCAATCCTGACAGCATCTATCCTGAAGCTTTCTTT. Its translation is CASSTNPDSIYPEAFF. The whole variable domain, filled in from reference TRBV9 and TRBJ1-1, reads DSGVTQTPKHLITATGQRVTLRCSPRSGDLSVYWYQQSLDQGLQFLIQYYNGEERAKGNILERFSAQQFPDLHSELNLSSLELGDSALYFCASSTNPDSIYPEAFFGQGTRLTVV.

This clone has a handful of counts. The rearrangement joins TRBV7-8 to TRBJ1-1; 8 bases agree with TRBD1. This CDR3 contains 15 residues. With 2 bases clipped from V and 2 bases from J, the junction kept 4 bases outside the gene matches. Germline loops: CDR1 SGHVS, CDR2 FQNEAQ. As DNA, the CDR3 is TGTGCCAGCAGCTTAATGGGACAGGCTAACACTGAAGCTTTCTTT. It codes for CASSLMGQANTEAFF.

V usage is TRBV5-1 and J usage is TRBJ2-3; D gene unclear. Deletions cut 7 bases from V and 6 bases from J, with 12 bases between. Germline CDR1 SGHRS, CDR2 YFSETQ. The CDR3 covers 12 residues. This chain's CDR3 is CASRVQSDTQYF. The CDR3, as DNA: TGCGCCAGCCGGGTCCAGTCCGATACGCAGTATTTT.

This chain uses TRBV6-4 with TRBJ1-2; D gene uncertain. The germline V gene has CDR1 MRHNA and CDR2 SNTAGT. Trimming took off 0 bases at V and 6 bases at J, with 5 bases between the two ends. The CDR3 totals 12 residues. CDR3 loop: CASSDSGHGYTF. The CDR3 nucleotides read TGTGCCAGCAGTGACTCCGGGCATGGCTACACCTTC.

The rearrangement uses TRBV7-8 and TRBJ1-5; 9 positions match TRBD1. From germline, CDR1 is SGHVS and CDR2 FQNEAQ. The CDR3 runs to 15 residues. The ends lost 5 bases at V and 5 bases at J; junction bases unmatched: 7. The CDR3 is CASSLDRGGYQPQHF. The DNA for the CDR3 is TGTGCCAGCAGCCTCGACAGGGGGGGGTATCAGCCCCAGCATTTT.